The present T cell receptor (beta chain) was sequenced within a study of T cell clusters in autoimmune cytopenias. Study findings and constraints: Healthy donors had approximately 3.3-fold more exclusive TRB clusters than active autoimmune hepatitis patients. TRB repertoire shifts in secondary cytopenia and chronic lymphocytic leukemia mostly reflected lymphoma, not autoimmunity.

TRB rearrangements were amplified by touch-down multiplex PCR with mixed TRB-A/B primers. Using the multiplex PCR reads, TCRdb records one entry per CDR3 protein without DNA. This sample's table reports roughly 7,000 distinct CDR3 sequences. TRB was amplified from roughly 250 ng of peripheral blood genomic DNA per sample. The CDR3 totals 13 residues. Germline CDR1 and CDR2: MNHNY and SVGAGI (reference sequence). Notes on this clonotype: Antigen specificity is unknown.

This sample was also put to use in a study of T cell repertoires in aging, cancer and after chemotherapy. Per that paper: Median generation probability rose over the chemotherapy interval in each cancer cohort, suggesting rebound thymic output.

The chain carries TRBV6-6 and TRBJ1-1. Sequencing was performed on peripheral blood. The receptor was derived from a human donor in good health. The CDR3 region is CASSSYTNTEAFF.